This T cell receptor beta chain is from a study of T cell responses to AZD1222 COVID-19 vaccine. With regard to this clone: Its antigen is not identified.

Here immunoSEQ multiplex PCR was the method, and the copy in TCRdb shows in-frame clones only, minus some. The repertoire includes around 180,000 clones, about nine tenths of them detected once, and 2.5% to 3% sits in the top ten. Overall study results and limits: Per reports, nearly half of all spike-specific TCRs target regions that are unmutated in variants. Only a handful of people who got AZD1222 tested seropositive at baseline.

V lost 2 bases and J lost 5; bases outside the gene matches: 6. CDR1 and CDR2 (germline): LNHNV, YYDKDF (reference sequence). The CDR3 runs to 16 residues. The receptor was isolated from an adult in good health. This chain uses TRBV15 with TRBJ1-4, with 9 bases lining up with TRBD1. Sequences were derived from peripheral blood, sampled on day 0 of MenACWY control vaccination. This chain's CDR3 is CATSRITGTGNEKLFF. The DNA of the CDR3 is TGTGCCACCAGCAGAATAACCGGGACAGGGAATGAAAAACTGTTTTTT.